This T cell receptor beta chain was captured in a study of shared clonotypes between healthy human individuals (dated by TCRdb to the early 2020s). Regarding the research as a whole: Three men and a couple of women, aged 18 to 49 years, made up the cohort. For each donor, CD4 naive and CD4 memory were each given three plates, CD8 naive was given two plates, and CD8 memory was given one plate. Blood TCR repertoires of a handful of healthy adults were deeply sequenced to estimate repertoire size and the extent of clonotype sharing between individuals. Libraries were prepared and TCR repertoires were sequenced by different laboratories using diverse techniques, in order to increase sequencing depth and limit assay-specific biases. Between about 0.94 and 8.9 billion PBMCs per donor were obtained by leukapheresis.

On this clone itself: Its target antigen remains unknown. This sequence may be a read error, since a much larger clone differs from it by one base.

Healthy HIV-negative adults with no recently reported acute infections or vaccinations were included as donors. Every donor was a Caucasian adult living in Nashville, Tennessee, USA. CD4+ T cells were enriched through magnetic negative selection, after which naive cells were positively selected on CD45RA and the remaining negative fraction served as the memory subset. Blood was collected by leukapheresis, and PBMCs were isolated by Ficoll-Histopaque density gradient centrifugation and then cryopreserved in liquid nitrogen vapor phase. Analytical flow cytometry was used to check the purity and quantity of each magnetically sorted T cell population. Each sorted fraction had its genomic DNA isolated and then quantified by UV absorbance on a Nanodrop 2000c. TCR CDR3 regions were amplified from genomic DNA by multiplex PCR using the deep immunoSEQ assay. Extracted genomic DNA from each cell subset was spread evenly across all wells of several immunoSEQ 96-well plates, with each plate serving as a replicate. For sorted subsets, 200 to 250 ng of genomic DNA, equivalent to 25,000 to 35,000 T cell genomes, went into each replicate PCR. Purified libraries were measured with a Qubit 3.0 fluorometer, size-checked on a Bioanalyzer 2100, and measured again with the KAPA Library Quantification kit. Every immunoSEQ 96-well plate was sequenced on a dedicated single-read 150-cycle Illumina NextSeq 550 flow cell. The authors processed their data as follows. Because only junctional sequences without quality scores were contained in the immunoSEQ output, filtering matching that applied to full-length reads could not be performed. To assign V/J genes and CDR3, sequences were annotated against IMGT germline references using PyIR, a Python wrapper for IgBLAST v1.9. Reads with weak V/J assignments (E-value above 1e-6), missing CDR3, stop codons, out-of-frame junctions, or ambiguous translated residues were removed. V3J clonotypes were defined by identical inferred V gene, J gene, and CDR3 amino acid sequence. To compute the percentage overlap between repertoires, the number of shared unique clonotypes was divided by the size of the smaller repertoire. Three approaches were used to assess repertoire richness: RTK rarefaction, the Chao1 estimator, and Recon v2.1 estimates of unobserved clonotypes. Generation probabilities for all TCRbeta clonotypes obtained by the gDNA method from several donors were computed using OLGA. As stored in TCRdb, this immuneACCESS dataset retains in-frame rearrangements with V and J assigned. A fraction of the clones does not appear; measured against another copy, unresolved V genes explain less than half of the discrepancy, and the remainder lacks a known reason. V, J and clone size reflect that table, while D and trimming were determined from the DNA. In this sample the table shows more than 2,000,000 clones, approximately 95% of which occur a single time. The top ten hold roughly 0.36% of the sample.

The germline V gene provides CDR1 SGHTA and CDR2 FQGNSA. V and J lose 4 bases and 6 bases, and a span of 7 bases separates them. The CDR3, cysteine through phenylalanine, is 12 amino acids long. Here the CDR3 DNA is all that survives: 36 bases in frame from base 1. Broad study findings and their caveats: Clonotypes shared by all four sorted-subset donors showed higher generation probabilities than non-shared clonotypes. Because the study included only a small number of donors, the genetic and exposure-history diversity represented was limited. Even with the large sequencing depth, rarefaction of the sorted-subset datasets indicated that sequencing was incomplete. Larger estimated clonotype richness was generally found for naive subsets than for memory subsets. Pairwise subsampling indicated that sequencing depth was expected to affect the degree of clonotype sharing among donors. Sampling was limited to blood, and TCR repertoires in tissue likely differ from TCR repertoires in blood. Sharing across a few donors was observed for about 5% of naive CD4, 3% to 3.5% of naive CD8, 2.3% of memory CD4, and around 0.44% of memory CD8 clonotypes.

The origin of this receptor is a man aged 18 to 29 in good health. Some clones in this sample may be carry-over from other donors' samples. The specimen was naive CD4+ T cells from PBMCs. The cell subset or site tag for this specimen amounts to: CD45RA+ positively selected. The sequence links TRBV7-2 to TRBJ2-1, and the D gene may be TRBD1, 6 bases matching. The sequenced DNA: TGTGCCAGCAGCTCACAGGGCAATGAGCAGTTCTTC. The encoded protein is CASSSQGNEQFF. The CDR3, completed at both ends by the reference TRBV7-2 and TRBJ2-1 genes, gives the full variable domain GAGVSQSPSNKVTEKGKDVELRCDPISGHTALYWYRQSLGQGLEFLIYFQGNSAPDKSGLPSDRFSAERTGGSVSTLTIQRTQQEDSAVYLCASSSQGNEQFFGPGTRLTVL.